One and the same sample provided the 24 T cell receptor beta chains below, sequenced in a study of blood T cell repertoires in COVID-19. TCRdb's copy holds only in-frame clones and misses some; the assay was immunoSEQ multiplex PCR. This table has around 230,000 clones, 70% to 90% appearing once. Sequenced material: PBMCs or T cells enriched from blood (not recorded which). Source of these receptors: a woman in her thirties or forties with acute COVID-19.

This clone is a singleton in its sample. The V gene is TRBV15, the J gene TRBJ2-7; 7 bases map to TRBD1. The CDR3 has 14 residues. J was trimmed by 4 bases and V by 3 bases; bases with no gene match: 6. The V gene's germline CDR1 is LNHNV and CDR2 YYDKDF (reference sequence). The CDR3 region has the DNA TGTGCCACCAGCAGTGAGGGGGCAGGTTACGAGCAGTACGTC. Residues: CATSSEGAGYEQYV.

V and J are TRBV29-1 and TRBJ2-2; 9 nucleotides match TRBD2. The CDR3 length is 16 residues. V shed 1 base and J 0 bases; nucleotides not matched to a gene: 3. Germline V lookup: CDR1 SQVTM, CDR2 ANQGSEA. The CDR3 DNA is TGCAGCGTTGAAGGGTTAGCGGGGGCGAACACCGGGGAGCTGTTTTTT. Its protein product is CSVEGLAGANTGELFF.

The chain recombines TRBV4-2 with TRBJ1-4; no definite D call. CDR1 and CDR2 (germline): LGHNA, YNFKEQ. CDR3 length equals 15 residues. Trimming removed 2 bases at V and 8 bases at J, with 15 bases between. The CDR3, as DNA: TGTGCCAGCAGCCAATTAACGGGTCTGGAAGAAAAACTGTTTTTT. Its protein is CASSQLTGLEEKLFF.

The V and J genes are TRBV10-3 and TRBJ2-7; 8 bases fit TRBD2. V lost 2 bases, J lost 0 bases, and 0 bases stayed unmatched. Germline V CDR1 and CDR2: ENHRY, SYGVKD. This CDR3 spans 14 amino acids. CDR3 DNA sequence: TGTGCCATCAGTGAGACTAGCGGCTCCTACGAGCAGTACGTC. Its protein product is CAISETSGSYEQYV.

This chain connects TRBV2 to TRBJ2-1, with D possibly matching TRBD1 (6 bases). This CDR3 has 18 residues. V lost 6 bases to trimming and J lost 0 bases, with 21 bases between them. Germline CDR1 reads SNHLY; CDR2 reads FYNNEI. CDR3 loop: CASSPYPGAFSSYNEQFF. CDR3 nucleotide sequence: TGTGCCAGCAGCCCCTACCCAGGGGCCTTTAGCTCCTACAATGAGCAGTTCTTC.

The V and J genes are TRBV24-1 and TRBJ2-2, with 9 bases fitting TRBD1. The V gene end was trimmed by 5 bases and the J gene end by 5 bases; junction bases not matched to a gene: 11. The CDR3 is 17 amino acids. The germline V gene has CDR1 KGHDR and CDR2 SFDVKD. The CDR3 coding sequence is TGTGCCACCAGTGGTTCCACCCCGGGACAGGGAACCGGGGAGCTGTTTTTT. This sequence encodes CATSGSTPGQGTGELFF.

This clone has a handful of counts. CDR3 in DNA: TGTGCCAGCAGGCCCGGGCTGGGACAGTTCAACACTGAAGCTTTCTTT. Translation: CASRPGLGQFNTEAFF. The V call is TRBV9, the J call TRBJ1-1; 7 positions agree with TRBD1. The V gene end was trimmed by 5 bases and the J gene end by 2 bases; junction bases not matched to a gene: 12. Germline assignment: CDR1 SGDLS and CDR2 YYNGEE. The CDR3 extends over 16 amino acids.

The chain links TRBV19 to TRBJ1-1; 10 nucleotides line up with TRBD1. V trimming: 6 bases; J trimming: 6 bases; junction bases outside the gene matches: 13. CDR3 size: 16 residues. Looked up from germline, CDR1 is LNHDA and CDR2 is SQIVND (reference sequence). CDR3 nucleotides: TGTGCCAGTAGGGCGGGACAGGGGAGTTTTTCCTCTGAAGCTTTCTTT. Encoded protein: CASRAGQGSFSSEAFF.

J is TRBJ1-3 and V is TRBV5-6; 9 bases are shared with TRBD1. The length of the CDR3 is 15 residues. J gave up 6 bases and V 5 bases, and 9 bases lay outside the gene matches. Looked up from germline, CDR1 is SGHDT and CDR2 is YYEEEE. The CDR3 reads CASSFDRDRVNTIYF. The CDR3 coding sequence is TGTGCCAGCAGTTTTGACCGGGACAGGGTAAACACCATATATTTT.

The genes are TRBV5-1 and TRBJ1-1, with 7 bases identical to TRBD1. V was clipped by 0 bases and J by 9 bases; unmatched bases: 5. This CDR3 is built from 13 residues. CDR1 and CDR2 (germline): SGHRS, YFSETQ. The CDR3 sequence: CASSLDQTGKAFF. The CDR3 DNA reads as TGCGCCAGCAGCTTGGACCAGACAGGGAAAGCTTTCTTT. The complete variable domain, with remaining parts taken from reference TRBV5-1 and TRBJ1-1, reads KAGVTQTPRYLIKTRGQQVTLSCSPISGHRSVSWYQQTPGQGLQFLFEYFSETQRNKGNFPGRFSGRQFSNSRSEMNVSTLELGDSALYLCASSLDQTGKAFFGQGTRLTVV.

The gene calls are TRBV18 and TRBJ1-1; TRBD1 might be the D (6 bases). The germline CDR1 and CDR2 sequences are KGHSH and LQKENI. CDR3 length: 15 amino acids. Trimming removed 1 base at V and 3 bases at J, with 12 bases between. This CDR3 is CASSPQQGWDTEAFF. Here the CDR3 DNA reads TGTGCCAGCTCACCACAACAGGGTTGGGACACTGAAGCTTTCTTT.

CDR3 in DNA: TGTGCCAGCAGCTTAGTGGCGACAGGGCTACCCGGGGAGCTGTTTTTT. This gives the protein CASSLVATGLPGELFF. The V call is TRBV7-9, the J call TRBJ2-2; 7 nucleotides align to TRBD1. Germline V lookup: CDR1 SEHNR, CDR2 FQNEAQ (reference sequence). J gave up 6 bases and V 1 base, and 8 bases lay outside the gene matches. This CDR3 comprises 16 residues.

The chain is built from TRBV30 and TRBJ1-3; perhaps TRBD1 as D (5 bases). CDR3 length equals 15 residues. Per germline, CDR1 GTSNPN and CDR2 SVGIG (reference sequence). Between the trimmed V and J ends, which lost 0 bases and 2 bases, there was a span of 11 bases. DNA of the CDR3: TGTGCCTGGAGTGTAAGTTCAGGGACTGGAAACACCATATATTTT. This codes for CAWSVSSGTGNTIYF.

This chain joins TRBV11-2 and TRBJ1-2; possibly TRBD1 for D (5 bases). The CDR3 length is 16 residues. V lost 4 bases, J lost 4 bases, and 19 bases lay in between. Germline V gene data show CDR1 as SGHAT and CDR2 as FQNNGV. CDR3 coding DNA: TGTGCCAGCAGCTCCCTCGGTCTGAAGGGGTCCTATGGCTACACCTTC. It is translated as CASSSLGLKGSYGYTF.

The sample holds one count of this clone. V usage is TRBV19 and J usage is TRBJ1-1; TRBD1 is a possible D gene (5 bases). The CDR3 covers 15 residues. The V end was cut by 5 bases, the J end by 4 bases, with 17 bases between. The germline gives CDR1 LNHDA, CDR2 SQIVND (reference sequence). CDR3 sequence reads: CASSYQSWGGTEAFF. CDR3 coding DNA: TGTGCCAGTAGTTACCAATCATGGGGGGGCACTGAAGCTTTCTTT.

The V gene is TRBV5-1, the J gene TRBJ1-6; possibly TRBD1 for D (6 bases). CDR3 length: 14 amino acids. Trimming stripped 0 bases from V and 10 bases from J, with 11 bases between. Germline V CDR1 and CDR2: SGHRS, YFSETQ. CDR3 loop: CASSLAGANSPLHF. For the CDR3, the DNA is TGCGCCAGCAGCTTGGCAGGGGCCAACTCACCCCTCCACTTT.

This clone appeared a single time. CDR3 loop: CASIRGTYGYTF. The DNA for the CDR3 is TGTGCCAGCATCCGGGGAACCTATGGCTACACCTTC. The genes are TRBV2 and TRBJ1-2; D is uncertain. Germline-derived CDR1 and CDR2 are SNHLY and FYNNEI. The length of the CDR3 is 12 residues. V lost 7 bases to trimming and J lost 4 bases, with 10 bases between them.

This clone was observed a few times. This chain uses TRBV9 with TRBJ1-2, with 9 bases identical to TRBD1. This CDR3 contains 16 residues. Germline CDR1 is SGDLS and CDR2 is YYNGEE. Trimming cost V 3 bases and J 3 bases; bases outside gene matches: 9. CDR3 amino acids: CASSAGNRGRDYGYTF. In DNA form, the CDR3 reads TGTGCCAGCAGCGCCGGAAACAGGGGGCGAGACTATGGCTACACCTTC.

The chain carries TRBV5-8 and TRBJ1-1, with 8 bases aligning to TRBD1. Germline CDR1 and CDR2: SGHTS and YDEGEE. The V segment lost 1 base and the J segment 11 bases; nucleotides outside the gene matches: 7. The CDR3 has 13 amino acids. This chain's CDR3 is CASSLRTGRAAFF. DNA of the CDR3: TGTGCCAGCAGCTTGAGGACAGGGAGAGCGGCTTTCTTT. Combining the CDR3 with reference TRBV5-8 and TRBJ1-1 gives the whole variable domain EAGVTQSPTHLIKTRGQQATLRCSPISGHTSVYWYQQALGLGLQFLLWYDEGEERNRGNFPPRFSGRQFPNYSSELNVNALELEDSALYLCASSLRTGRAAFFGQGTRLTVV.

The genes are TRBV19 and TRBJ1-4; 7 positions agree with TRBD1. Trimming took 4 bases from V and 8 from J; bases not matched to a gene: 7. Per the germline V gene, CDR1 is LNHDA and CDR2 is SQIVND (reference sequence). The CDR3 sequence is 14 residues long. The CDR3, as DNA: TGTGCCAGTAGTAACAGGGGTGGTAAAGAAAAACTGTTTTTT. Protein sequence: CASSNRGGKEKLFF.

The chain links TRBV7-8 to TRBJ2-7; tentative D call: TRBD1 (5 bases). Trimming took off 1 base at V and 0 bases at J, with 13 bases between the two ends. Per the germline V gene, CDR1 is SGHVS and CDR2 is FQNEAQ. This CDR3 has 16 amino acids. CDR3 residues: CASSLGSGQSSYEQYF. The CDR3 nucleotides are TGTGCCAGCAGCTTAGGTTCCGGACAAAGCTCCTACGAGCAGTACTTC.

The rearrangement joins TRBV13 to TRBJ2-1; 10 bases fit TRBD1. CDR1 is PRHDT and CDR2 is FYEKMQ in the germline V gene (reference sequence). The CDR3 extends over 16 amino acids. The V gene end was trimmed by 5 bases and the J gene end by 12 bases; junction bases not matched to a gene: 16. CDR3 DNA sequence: TGTGCCAGCAGCGCCGCCGGGACAGGGGAGGTTTTGGGGCAGTTCTTC. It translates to CASSAAGTGEVLGQFF.

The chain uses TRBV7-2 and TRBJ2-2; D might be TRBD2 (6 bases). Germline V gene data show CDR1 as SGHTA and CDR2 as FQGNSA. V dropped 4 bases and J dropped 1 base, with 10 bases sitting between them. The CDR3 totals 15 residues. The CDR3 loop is CASSSGLGNTGELFF. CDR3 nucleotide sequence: TGTGCCAGCAGCTCGGGACTGGGGAACACCGGGGAGCTGTTTTTT.

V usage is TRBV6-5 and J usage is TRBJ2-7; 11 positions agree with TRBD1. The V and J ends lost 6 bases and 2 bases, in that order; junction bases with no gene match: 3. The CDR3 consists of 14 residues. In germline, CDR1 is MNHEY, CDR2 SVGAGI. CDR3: CASRRGQGAYEQYV. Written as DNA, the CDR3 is TGTGCCAGCAGGCGGGGACAGGGGGCCTACGAGCAGTACGTC.